Below, 15 T cell receptor beta chains from the same sample are listed, as sequenced in a study of OX40 agonist ivuxolimab in advanced cancers. Method: immunoSEQ multiplex PCR; TCRdb's copy keeps in-frame clones and lacks some. Seen here are roughly 51,000 clones, 85% to 90% observed once, and the top ten hold about 1.4%. This specimen consisted of CD4+ or CD8+ T cells sorted from blood, obtained in a trial of the OX40 agonist ivuxolimab. These receptors were obtained from an adult with an advanced solid tumor such as melanoma, head and neck, liver or kidney cancer.

The chain carries TRBV19 and TRBJ1-1; 9 positions agree with TRBD1. After removal of 3 bases from V and 4 bases from J, the junction contained 9 bases not matched to a gene. The CDR3 is made up of 16 amino acids. Germline CDR1 and CDR2: LNHDA and SQIVND (reference sequence). CDR3 sequence (DNA): TGTGCCAGTAGTATTGCACAGGGGGCGCGGGGCACTGAAGCTTTCTTT. Translating gives CASSIAQGARGTEAFF.

V and J are TRBV5-1 and TRBJ2-5; 8 bases align to TRBD2. V was clipped by 2 bases and J by 5 bases; unmatched bases: 8. This CDR3 is 15 amino acids long. Per the germline V gene, CDR1 is SGHRS and CDR2 is YFSETQ. CDR3 sequence: CASSFGGGQGETQYF. For the CDR3, the DNA is TGCGCCAGCAGCTTCGGCGGGGGGCAGGGGGAGACCCAGTACTTC.

The chain combines TRBV30 with TRBJ1-3; D is possibly TRBD1 (5 bases). The CDR3 extends over 13 amino acids. The germline gives CDR1 GTSNPN, CDR2 SVGIG (reference sequence). The germline V and J ends were trimmed by 7 bases and 0 bases, with 10 bases remaining between them. Here the CDR3 reads CALGRNSGNTIYF. CDR3 nucleotides: TGTGCCTTGGGACGGAACTCTGGAAACACCATATATTTT. The full variable domain, completed using reference TRBV30 and TRBJ1-3, is SQTIHQWPATLVQPVGSPLSLECTVEGTSNPNLYWYRQAAGRGLQLLFYSVGIGQISSEVPQNLSASRPQDRQFILSSKKLLLSDSGFYLCALGRNSGNTIYFGEGSWLTVV.

This chain uses TRBV19 with TRBJ1-5, with D possibly being TRBD1 (6 bases). The CDR3 spans 11 residues. V was pared by 10 bases and J by 11 bases, with 15 bases between. The germline V gene has CDR1 LNHDA and CDR2 SQIVND (reference sequence). The CDR3 reads CATSTGMSQHF. In DNA, the CDR3 is TGTGCCACTTCTACAGGGATGTCCCAGCATTTT.

This clone has only one observation. The chain recombines TRBV5-1 with TRBJ1-2; 7 bases line up with TRBD1. This CDR3 is 13 amino acids long. The germline V gene encodes CDR1 SGHRS and CDR2 YFSETQ. With 4 bases clipped from V and 8 bases from J, the junction kept 8 bases outside the gene matches. The CDR3 here is CASSGGGGGGYTF. CDR3 in DNA: TGCGCCAGCAGCGGAGGGGGCGGAGGAGGCTACACCTTC.

The rearrangement links TRBV28 to TRBJ2-7; a possible D gene is TRBD2 (6 bases). Germline V gene data show CDR1 as MDHEN and CDR2 as SYDVKM. Trimming cost V 2 bases and J 3 bases, with 11 bases left between them. The CDR3 extends over 14 amino acids. Here the CDR3 reads CASSLQGLRYEQYF. The CDR3 bases are TGTGCCAGCAGTTTACAGGGACTTCGCTACGAGCAGTACTTC. The whole variable domain, filled in from reference TRBV28 and TRBJ2-7, reads DVKVTQSSRYLVKRTGEKVFLECVQDMDHENMFWYRQDPGLGLRLIYFSYDVKMKEKGDIPEGYSVSREKKERFSLILESASTNQTSMYLCASSLQGLRYEQYFGPGTRLTVT.

This chain links TRBV5-1 with TRBJ1-2; a possible D gene is TRBD1 (5 bases). This CDR3 region has 12 residues. Deletions cut 2 bases from V and 6 bases from J, with 8 bases between. CDR1 and CDR2 from the germline V gene are SGHRS and YFSETQ. This CDR3 is CASSFQGDGYTF. Here the CDR3 DNA reads TGCGCCAGCAGCTTTCAGGGTGATGGCTACACCTTC.

The chain uses TRBV29-1 and TRBJ2-1; no firm D call. Germline CDR1 is SQVTM and CDR2 is ANQGSEA. This CDR3 comprises 12 residues. V was trimmed by 7 bases and J by 4 bases, leaving 11 bases between them. As DNA, the CDR3 is TGCAGCGCCGAAGGCTCTTACAATGAGCAGTTCTTC. This codes for CSAEGSYNEQFF.

V and J are TRBV7-6 and TRBJ2-5; weak D call: TRBD1 (9 bases). CDR1 and CDR2 (germline): SGHVS, FNYEAQ. V was trimmed by 0 bases and J by 13 bases, leaving 15 bases between them. This CDR3 spans 13 amino acids. CDR3 in amino acids: CASSLAGTGTRYF. The CDR3 coding sequence is TGTGCCAGCAGCTTAGCGGGGACAGGGACTAGGTACTTC.

This clone was seen once. The CDR3: CASSYSRGYEQYF. CDR3 sequence (DNA): TGTGCCAGCAGTTACTCCCGGGGCTACGAGCAGTACTTC. The chain couples TRBV6-5 to TRBJ2-7; D might be TRBD2 (5 bases). The CDR3 covers 13 residues. Trimming removed 0 bases from V and 3 bases from J, with 6 bases in between. Per germline, CDR1 MNHEY and CDR2 SVGAGI.

Note on this clone: The sample contains more than one DNA sequence encoding this CDR3. The gene calls are TRBV15 and TRBJ2-1; 9 positions match TRBD2. CDR1 LNHNV and CDR2 YYDKDF come from the germline V gene (reference sequence). V trimming: 8 bases; J trimming: 3 bases; junction bases outside the gene matches: 5. CDR3 length: 14 amino acids. The CDR3 loop is CATSGLADYNEQFF. The DNA of the CDR3 is TGTGCCACCTCGGGACTAGCAGACTACAATGAGCAGTTCTTC.

This CDR3 reads CASSPNAGAGNTIYF. As DNA, the CDR3 is TGTGCCAGCAGCCCCAATGCGGGAGCGGGAAACACCATATATTTT. The rearrangement links TRBV11-3 to TRBJ1-3; no definite D call. This CDR3 contains 15 residues. The V gene lost 5 bases and the J gene lost 4 bases, with 15 bases spanning the gap. Germline V CDR1 and CDR2: SGHNT, YENEEA. Full variable domain (missing parts from reference TRBV11-3 and TRBJ1-3): EAGVVQSPRYKIIEKKQPVAFWCNPISGHNTLYWYLQNLGQGPELLIRYENEEAVDDSQLPKDRFSAERLKGVDSTLKIQPAELGDSAVYLCASSPNAGAGNTIYFGEGSWLTVV.

This chain links TRBV5-1 with TRBJ1-2; D may be TRBD1 (5 bases). Germline CDR1 reads SGHRS; CDR2 reads YFSETQ. The CDR3 contains 15 residues. V gave up 4 bases and J gave up 8 bases, with 21 bases separating them. Written as DNA, the CDR3 is TGCGCCAGCAGCCCTACAGGAGGCGCCCTGGGGGGCTACACCTTC. This encodes CASSPTGGALGGYTF.

V is TRBV28 and J is TRBJ1-1; no firm D call. The CDR3 extends over 15 amino acids. Germline V gene lookup returns CDR1 MDHEN and CDR2 SYDVKM. The germline V and J ends were trimmed by 5 bases and 4 bases, with 17 bases remaining between them. The CDR3: CASSRQIQDSTEAFF. Written as DNA, the CDR3 is TGTGCCAGCAGTCGCCAGATTCAGGACTCCACTGAAGCTTTCTTT.

The V call is TRBV6-5, the J call TRBJ2-1; D is possibly TRBD2 (6 bases). Germline loops: CDR1 MNHEY, CDR2 SVGAGI. The ends were cut back, 2 bases at V and 5 bases at J, with 13 bases in the middle. The CDR3 loop spans 15 amino acids. The CDR3 nucleotides read TGTGCCAGCAGTTACCGGCAGGGACTGAACAATGAGCAGTTCTTC. Translated: CASSYRQGLNNEQFF.